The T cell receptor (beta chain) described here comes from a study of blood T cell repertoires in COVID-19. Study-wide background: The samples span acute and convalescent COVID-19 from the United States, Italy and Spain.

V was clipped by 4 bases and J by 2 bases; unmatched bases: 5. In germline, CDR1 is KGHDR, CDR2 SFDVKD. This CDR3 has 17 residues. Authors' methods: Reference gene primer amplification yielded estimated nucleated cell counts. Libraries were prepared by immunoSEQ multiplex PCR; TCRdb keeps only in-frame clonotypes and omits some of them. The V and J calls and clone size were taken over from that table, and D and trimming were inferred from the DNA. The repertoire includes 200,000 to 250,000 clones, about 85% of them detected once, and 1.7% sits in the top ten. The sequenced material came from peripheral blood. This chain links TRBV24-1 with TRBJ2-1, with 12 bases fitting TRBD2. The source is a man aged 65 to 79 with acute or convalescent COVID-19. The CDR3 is CATSERTSGTPYNEQFF. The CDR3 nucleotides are TGTGCCACCAGTGAACGGACTAGCGGGACACCCTACAATGAGCAGTTCTTC.